Following are 25 T cell receptor beta chains from one sample sequenced in a study of T-cell memory formation after mild COVID-19. In TCRdb, the 5' RACE reads were re-called with MiXCR into one record per CDR3 protein. The sample includes fewer than 400,000 distinct CDR3 sequences, approximately 15% of them seen just once. The sample was PBMCs or a T cell subset sorted from them (not recorded which). These receptors were taken from a man aged 18 to 30 who had mild COVID-19 (a few samples of this study predate the infection). Cell type and time point are not known.

This chain uses TRBV5-4 with TRBJ2-2; no reliable D call. Trimming took 4 bases from V and 0 from J, leaving 10 bases between them. The CDR3 extends over 15 amino acids. CDR1 is SGHNT and CDR2 is YYREEE in the germline V gene (reference sequence). The CDR3 bases are TGTGCCAGCAGCCCCCCAGGAGCGAACACCGGGGAGCTGTTTTTT. Amino acid sequence: CASSPPGANTGELFF.

This clonotype was recorded once. The chain has TRBV7-2 and TRBJ1-5; D call uncertain. The germline gives CDR1 SGHTA, CDR2 FQGNSA. The CDR3 covers 14 residues. The V end lost 0 bases, the J end lost 5 bases, and 8 bases lay between the germline ends. The DNA of the CDR3 is TGTGCCAGCAGCTTAGCCACGAGGGATCAGCCCCAGCATTTT. As protein: CASSLATRDQPQHF.

This rearrangement joins TRBV29-1 to TRBJ2-7; D might be TRBD1 (6 bases). Germline CDR1 SQVTM, CDR2 ANQGSEA. V gave up 2 bases and J gave up 2 bases, with 13 bases separating them. The CDR3 consists of 14 residues. The CDR3 protein is CSVEKGVGAYEQYF. CDR3 in DNA: TGCAGCGTTGAAAAGGGGGTCGGGGCCTACGAGCAGTACTTC.

V and J are TRBV24-1 and TRBJ1-6; weak D call: TRBD1 (5 bases). The germline gives CDR1 KGHDR, CDR2 SFDVKD. Trimming took 3 bases from V and 10 from J, leaving 9 bases between them. This CDR3 is 13 amino acids long. CDR3 coding DNA: TGTGCCACCAGTGATGACGGGGGATCACCCCTCCACTTT. Translation gives CATSDDGGSPLHF.

The CDR3 loop reads CASSLDQGSSWEQYV. The DNA for the CDR3 is TGTGCCAGCAGCTTAGATCAGGGTTCCTCTTGGGAGCAGTACGTC. The chain recombines TRBV7-2 with TRBJ2-7; D is possibly TRBD1 (5 bases). This CDR3 is 15 amino acids long. V was shortened by 1 base and J by 7 bases, with 17 bases between the two germline ends. Germline lookup yields CDR1 SGHTA and CDR2 FQGNSA.

This clonotype turned up a few times. The J gene is TRBJ2-6, the V gene TRBV4-3; D uncertain. The CDR3 contains 18 residues. Deletions cut 4 bases from V and 0 bases from J, with 16 bases between. From germline, CDR1 is LGHNA and CDR2 YSLEER. CDR3 loop: CASSPAAGRSSGANVLTF. The CDR3 DNA reads as TGCGCCAGCAGCCCGGCAGCAGGTCGATCCTCTGGGGCCAACGTCCTGACTTTC.

This clonotype was picked up a small number of times. The J gene is TRBJ1-2, the V gene TRBV7-9; 9 bases map to TRBD1. The germline V gene has CDR1 SEHNR and CDR2 FQNEAQ (reference sequence). The CDR3 sequence is 19 residues long. Losses at the gene ends were 4 bases for V and 7 bases for J; bases not matched to a gene: 22. CDR3 protein: CASSSPTRGVPGQGFGYTF. The CDR3 coding sequence is TGTGCCAGCAGCTCCCCTACTCGGGGGGTCCCCGGACAGGGGTTTGGCTACACCTTC.

This chain uses TRBV18 with TRBJ1-2, with 11 bases that match TRBD1. The germline V gene has CDR1 KGHSH and CDR2 LQKENI. Losses at the gene ends were 0 bases for V and 7 bases for J; bases not matched to a gene: 7. The CDR3 totals 16 residues. This chain's CDR3 is CASSPPGTGGLGGYTF. Here the CDR3 DNA reads TGTGCCAGCTCACCACCCGGGACAGGGGGTCTGGGTGGCTACACCTTC. The full variable domain, in which reference TRBV18 and TRBJ1-2 provide the parts outside the CDR3, is NAGVMQNPRHLVRRRGQEARLRCSPMKGHSHVYWYRQLPEEGLKFMVYLQKENIIDESGMPKERFSAEFPKEGPSILRIQQVVRGDSAAYFCASSPPGTGGLGGYTFGSGTRLTVV.

The sample holds a few counts of this clonotype. This sequence joins TRBV29-1 and TRBJ1-2; D might be TRBD1 (5 bases). V lost 2 bases to trimming and J lost 3 bases, with 7 bases between them. This CDR3 has 12 amino acids. Germline values: CDR1 SQVTM, CDR2 ANQGSEA. The CDR3 bases are TGCAGCGTTGAAAGGGGCGACTATGGCTACACCTTC. It translates to CSVERGDYGYTF.

This clonotype was counted a few times. This chain links TRBV15 with TRBJ1-1; D not resolved. The CDR3 consists of 12 residues. Germline V lookup: CDR1 LNHNV, CDR2 YYDKDF (reference sequence). Deletions cut 1 base from V and 3 bases from J, with 3 bases between. The CDR3 DNA reads as TGTGCCACCAGCAGAGGTTACACTGAAGCTTTCTTT. Residues: CATSRGYTEAFF.

This clonotype was found many times. Written as DNA, the CDR3 is TGCGCCAGCAGCTTGGGGGTTATGAACACTGAAGCTTTCTTT. This translates into CASSLGVMNTEAFF. The chain is built from TRBV5-1 and TRBJ1-1; D is undetermined. Per germline, CDR1 SGHRS and CDR2 YFSETQ. V was clipped by 0 bases and J by 0 bases, with 6 bases between them. The CDR3 sequence is 14 residues long.

This clonotype was observed a handful of times. V gene TRBV9 combines with J gene TRBJ2-3; 8 positions match TRBD1. This CDR3 has 15 amino acids. CDR1 is SGDLS, CDR2 YYNGEE, per germline. V was pared by 4 bases and J by 0 bases, with 4 bases of the junction left unmatched. The CDR3 loop reads CASSRGDRSTDTQYF. In DNA, the CDR3 is TGTGCCAGCAGCCGCGGGGACAGGAGCACAGATACGCAGTATTTT.

This chain joins TRBV6-2 or TRBV6-3 and TRBJ2-5; TRBD2 aligns across 7 bases. Looked up from germline, CDR1 is MNHEY and CDR2 is SVGEGT. The CDR3 is 15 residues long. V lost 1 base to trimming and J lost 5 bases; unmatched junction nucleotides: 7. The CDR3 loop reads CASSYWAGERETQYF. CDR3 in DNA: TGTGCCAGCAGTTACTGGGCGGGGGAGCGGGAGACCCAGTACTTC.

This clonotype occurred many times. The chain is built from TRBV7-9 and TRBJ1-1, with unresolved D. The CDR3 is made up of 12 amino acids. Per the germline V gene, CDR1 is SEHNR and CDR2 is FQNEAQ (reference sequence). Between the trimmed V and J ends, which lost 5 bases and 5 bases, there was a span of 9 bases. Here the CDR3 reads CASSTAGTEAFF. The CDR3 nucleotides read TGTGCCAGCAGCACGGCCGGGACTGAAGCTTTCTTT.

As to this clonotype: One junction end does not reproduce the germline sequence, and a read error may be involved. The J gene is TRBJ1-4, the V gene TRBV4-3, with D uncertain. This CDR3 contains 15 residues. Germline assignment: CDR1 LGHNA and CDR2 YSLEER. CDR3 nucleotide sequence: TGCGCCAGCATCCAAGAGGCGGAAGTCGGGGAAAAACTGTTTTTT. Amino acid sequence: CASIQEAEVGEKLFF.

This clonotype was observed a handful of times. This sequence joins TRBV11-3 and TRBJ2-3, with 8 bases that match TRBD1. Trimming at V came to 5 bases and at J to 0 bases, leaving 4 bases not matched to a gene. Germline CDR1 reads SGHNT; CDR2 reads YENEEA. The CDR3 is 15 residues long. Here the CDR3 DNA reads TGTGCCAGCAGCAGGACAGGGATAAGCACAGATACGCAGTATTTT. Translation gives CASSRTGISTDTQYF.

This clonotype showed up just a few times. The chain recombines TRBV5-1 with TRBJ2-5, with D uncertain. This CDR3 has 15 amino acids. The germline gives CDR1 SGHRS, CDR2 YFSETQ. Trimming took 4 bases from V and 1 from J, leaving 14 bases between them. Here the CDR3 reads CASSPAILGQETQYF. The CDR3, as DNA: TGCGCCAGCAGCCCCGCTATTCTGGGCCAAGAGACCCAGTACTTC.

This clonotype was seen only a few times. The CDR3 region has the DNA TGTGCCATCAGAGGGGACAGGGGGCAGGGCACTGAAGCTTTCTTT. Residues: CAIRGDRGQGTEAFF. This rearrangement joins TRBV7-8 to TRBJ1-1; 12 bases map to TRBD1. CDR3 length: 15 amino acids. V was clipped by 10 bases and J by 4 bases; unmatched bases: 10. Germline V gene lookup returns CDR1 SGHVS and CDR2 FQNEAQ.

The genes are TRBV4-1 and TRBJ1-3; D is ambiguous. V lost 4 bases and J lost 1, with 11 bases in between. The CDR3 has 15 amino acids. CDR1 and CDR2 from the germline V gene are MGHRA and YSYEKL. The chain's CDR3 is CASSRQPTSGNTIYF. The CDR3 DNA reads as TGCGCCAGCAGCCGTCAGCCAACATCTGGAAACACCATATATTTT.

V and J are TRBV5-1 and TRBJ2-2; TRBD1 agrees at 11 bases. The CDR3 is made up of 15 amino acids. Germline CDR1 SGHRS, CDR2 YFSETQ. The J segment lost 7 bases and the V segment lost 4 bases, leaving 6 bases of the junction unmatched. The CDR3 here is CASSQDRGRNGELFF. CDR3 bases: TGCGCCAGCAGCCAGGACAGGGGGCGCAACGGGGAGCTGTTTTTT.

The chain recombines TRBV5-1 with TRBJ2-4; D is possibly TRBD2 (5 bases). V was trimmed by 4 bases and J by 4 bases, leaving 12 bases between them. The germline gives CDR1 SGHRS, CDR2 YFSETQ. CDR3 size: 14 residues. As DNA, the CDR3 is TGCGCCAGCAGCCTAGACACGGGAAAAAACATTCAGTACTTC. Translation gives CASSLDTGKNIQYF.

In DNA, the CDR3 is TGTGCCATTTACGTCCGGGACAGGGTCTACAATGAGCAGTTCTTC. It translates to CAIYVRDRVYNEQFF. The genes are TRBV6-1 and TRBJ2-1, with 9 positions matching TRBD1. Germline CDR1 MNHNS, CDR2 SASEGT. This CDR3 region has 15 residues. V was pared by 10 bases and J by 3 bases, with 10 bases of the junction left unmatched.

This clonotype turned up a few times. CDR3 DNA sequence: TGTGCCAGCAGCCAAGAAACTACTAACCGGGGGGAAAAACTGTTTTTT. This codes for CASSQETTNRGEKLFF. This sequence joins TRBV4-2 and TRBJ1-4; weak D call: TRBD1 (5 bases). The CDR3 is made up of 16 amino acids. V shed 0 bases and J shed 8 bases, with 16 bases lying between them. The germline gives CDR1 LGHNA, CDR2 YNFKEQ.

In its sample, this clonotype was seen a few times. The chain employs TRBV5-1 and TRBJ2-5, with TRBD2 as a possible D gene (7 bases). With 3 bases removed from V and 5 bases from J, the gap between germline ends came to 14 bases. This CDR3 contains 14 residues. Germline V gives CDR1 SGHRS, CDR2 YFSETQ. The CDR3 bases are TGCGCCAGCAGCTGGGGGGGCCCAGCGGAGACCCAGTACTTC. Protein sequence: CASSWGGPAETQYF. Full variable domain (remainder filled in from reference TRBV5-1 and TRBJ2-5): KAGVTQTPRYLIKTRGQQVTLSCSPISGHRSVSWYQQTPGQGLQFLFEYFSETQRNKGNFPGRFSGRQFSNSRSEMNVSTLELGDSALYLCASSWGGPAETQYFGPGTRLLVL.

This chain links TRBV4-1 with TRBJ2-7, with D tentatively TRBD1 (5 bases). Germline-derived CDR1 and CDR2 are MGHRA and YSYEKL. V dropped 0 bases and J dropped 6 bases, with 9 bases sitting between them. The length of the CDR3 is 13 residues. The CDR3 loop is CASSQEGVGEQYF. In DNA, the CDR3 is TGCGCCAGCAGCCAAGAAGGGGTCGGCGAGCAGTACTTC.